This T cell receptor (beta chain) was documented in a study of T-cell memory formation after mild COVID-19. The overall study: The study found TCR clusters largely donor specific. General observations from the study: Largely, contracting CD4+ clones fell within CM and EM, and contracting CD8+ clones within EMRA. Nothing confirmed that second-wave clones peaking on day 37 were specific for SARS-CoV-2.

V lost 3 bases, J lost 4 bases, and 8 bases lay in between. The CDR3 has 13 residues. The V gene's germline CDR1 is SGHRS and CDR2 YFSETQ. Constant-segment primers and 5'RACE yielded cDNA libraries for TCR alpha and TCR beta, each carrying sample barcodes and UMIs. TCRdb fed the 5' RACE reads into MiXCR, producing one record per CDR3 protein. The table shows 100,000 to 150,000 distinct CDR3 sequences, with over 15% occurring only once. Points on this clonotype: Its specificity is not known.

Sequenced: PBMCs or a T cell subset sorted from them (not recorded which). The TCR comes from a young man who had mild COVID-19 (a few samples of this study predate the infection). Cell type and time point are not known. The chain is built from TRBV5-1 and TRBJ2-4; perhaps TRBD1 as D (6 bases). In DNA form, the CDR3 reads TGCGCCAGCAGCTCCGGACAGAAAAACATTCAGTACTTC. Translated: CASSSGQKNIQYF.